This T cell receptor beta chain was recorded in a study of tumor-infiltrating lymphocytes in primary liver carcinoma. Starting from 500 ng of total RNA, TCR beta cDNA was produced with a primer in the constant region. Libraries of TCR beta came from three nested multiplex PCR rounds with slightly modified ARM-PCR. A C-beta reverse primer and TRBV1-TRBV30 forward primers served in each of the first two PCR rounds, at about 9 cycles apiece. TCRdb called the multiplex PCR reads again in MiXCR, with one record for every CDR3 protein. The sample carries about 130,000 distinct CDR3 sequences, 64% recorded once. CDR1 and CDR2 (germline): WSHSY, SAAADI. The ends were cut back, 4 bases at V and 0 bases at J, with 22 bases in the middle. CDR3 size: 18 residues. Of note for this clonotype: Since a much larger clone is just one base distant, this may be a read error.

Bulk tissue was left unsorted, and RNA and DNA were co-extracted from about 19-30 mg of it. Subjects presented with primary liver carcinoma managed by surgical resection. The rearrangement joins TRBV10-2 to TRBJ2-7, with D perhaps assigned TRBD1 or TRBD2 (6 bases each). This receptor was taken from a woman aged 60-75 years with primary liver carcinoma and hepatitis B virus infection. The sample was liver tumor tissue from sampling region 3. The sample's subset: tumor region T3, left-lateral pole. For the CDR3, the DNA is TGCGCCAGCAGTGGGGGGGCCGCTCGCTCTAAGAGCTCCTACGAGCAGTACTTC. Residues: CASSGGAARSKSSYEQYF.